This record covers a single T cell receptor (beta chain). The target antigen is unknown. This sample was included in a study of identical twins. Overall study results and limits: Within twin pairs, the out-of-frame alpha sequences they shared showed excess low generation probability.

The V end was cut by 0 bases, the J end by 4 bases, with 10 bases between. This CDR3 comprises 14 residues. Germline-derived CDR1 and CDR2 are LGHNA and YSLEER. TCRdb re-called the 5' RACE reads through MiXCR, storing one row per CDR3 protein. Here the sample spans some 210,000 distinct CDR3 sequences, more than 15% being singletons. A further study also used this sample, focusing on T cells expressing NK-cell markers.

The sequencing input was CD8+ T cells sorted from blood. This receptor was obtained from a woman under 30 in good health. The genes are TRBV4-3 and TRBJ2-7; D is perhaps TRBD1 (5 bases). The CDR3 sequence: CASSQDGGAYEQYF. The CDR3 DNA sequence: TGCGCCAGCAGCCAAGATGGTGGGGCATACGAGCAGTACTTC.